The 3 T cell receptor beta chains in this list originate from one sample, sequenced in a study of blood T cells in healthy people across ages. Sample-barcoded 5' priming and a J-beta primer mix drove a second PCR of roughly 7 to 11 cycles. TCRdb re-called the 5' RACE reads with MiXCR, one entry per CDR3 protein. The sample has about 290,000 distinct CDR3 sequences; roughly a quarter are singletons. The specimen was blood. The receptors originated from a woman aged 70-85 years in good health.

In its sample, this clonotype was seen a few times. Possible read error: a much larger clone is one base away. This chain uses TRBV28 with TRBJ2-5, with 9 bases aligning to TRBD1. Judging by the DNA end, TRBJ2-7 fits better; the J call may be wrong. CDR1 and CDR2 (germline): MDHEN, SYDVKM. CDR3 length equals 16 residues. This CDR3 reads CASSSTGTGSICEQYF. The DNA for the CDR3 is TGTGCCAGCAGTTCCACCGGGACAGGGAGTATCTGCGAGCAGTACTTC.

This clonotype was seen a handful of times. The chain employs TRBV10-3 and TRBJ1-4; D is perhaps TRBD1 (5 bases). Germline V CDR1 and CDR2: ENHRY, SYGVKD. The germline V and J ends were trimmed by 10 bases and 4 bases, with 16 bases remaining between them. The CDR3 contains 14 residues. Here the CDR3 reads CATRVMGDNEKLFF. The CDR3 DNA is TGTGCCACCCGAGTCATGGGGGATAATGAAAAACTGTTTTTT.

Remarks on this clonotype: At one of its ends the junction is not consistent with the germline gene, which may arise from a read error. This chain links TRBV29-1 with TRBJ2-2; weak D call: TRBD1 (6 bases). CDR3 length: 11 amino acids. Germline values: CDR1 SQVTM, CDR2 ANQGSEA. The CDR3 nucleotides are TGCGGCGTCCCCACAGGGGGGGAGCTGTTTTTT. Its translation is CGVPTGGELFF.